The TCR beta chain under discussion was sequenced for a study of blood T cell repertoires in COVID-19. Study as a whole: The United States, Italy and Spain supplied acute and convalescent COVID-19 samples. Nucleic acid was either cDNA or gDNA, and it came from T cells, B-cell-depleted T cells, or PBMCs.

Authors' methods: From reference gene primer amplification, estimates of nucleated cell counts were derived. Profiling relied on immunoSEQ multiplex PCR, and the TCRdb table lists in-frame clones only, not all of them. That table supplies the V and J calls and clone size; D and trimming were determined from the DNA. The repertoire consists of about 27,000 clones, with roughly 87% occurring once and the leading ten covering roughly 8%. The sample comprised peripheral blood. This receptor was obtained from a man in his forties or fifties with active COVID-19.

The CDR3 loop reads CASSRELVSYEQYV. Here the CDR3 DNA reads TGTGCCAGCAGTAGGGAGTTAGTCTCCTACGAGCAGTACGTC. The rearrangement links TRBV6-2 or TRBV6-3 to TRBJ2-7; a possible D gene is TRBD2 (5 bases). Germline-derived CDR1 and CDR2 are MNHEY and SVGEGT. V dropped 5 bases and J dropped 0 bases, with 11 bases sitting between them. The CDR3 is 14 residues long.